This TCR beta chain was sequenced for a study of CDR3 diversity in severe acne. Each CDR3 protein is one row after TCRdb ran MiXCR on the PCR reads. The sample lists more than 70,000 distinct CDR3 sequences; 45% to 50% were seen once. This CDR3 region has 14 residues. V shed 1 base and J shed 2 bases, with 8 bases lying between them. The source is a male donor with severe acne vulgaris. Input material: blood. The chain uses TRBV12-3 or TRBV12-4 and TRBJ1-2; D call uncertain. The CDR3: CASSLGAGNYGYTF. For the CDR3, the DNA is TGTGCCAGCAGTTTAGGGGCGGGAAACTATGGCTACACCTTC.